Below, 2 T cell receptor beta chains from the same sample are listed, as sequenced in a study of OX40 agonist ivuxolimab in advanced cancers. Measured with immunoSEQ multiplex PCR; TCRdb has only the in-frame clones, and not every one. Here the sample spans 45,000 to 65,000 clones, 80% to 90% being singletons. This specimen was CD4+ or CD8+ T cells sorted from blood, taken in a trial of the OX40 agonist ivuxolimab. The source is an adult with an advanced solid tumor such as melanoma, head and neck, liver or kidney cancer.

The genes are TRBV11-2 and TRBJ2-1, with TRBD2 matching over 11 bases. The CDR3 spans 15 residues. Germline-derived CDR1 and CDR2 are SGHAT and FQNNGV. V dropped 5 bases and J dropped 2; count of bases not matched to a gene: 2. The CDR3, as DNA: TGTGCCAGCAGCCTTAGCGGGGGGGCCTACAATGAGCAGTTCTTC. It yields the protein CASSLSGGAYNEQFF.

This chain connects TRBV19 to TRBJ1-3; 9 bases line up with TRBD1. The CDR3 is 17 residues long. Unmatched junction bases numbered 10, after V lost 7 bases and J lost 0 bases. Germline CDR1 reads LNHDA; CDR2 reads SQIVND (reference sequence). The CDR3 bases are TGTGCCAGTATAAGGACAGGGGAGTTTGGCTCTGGAAACACCATATATTTT. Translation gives CASIRTGEFGSGNTIYF. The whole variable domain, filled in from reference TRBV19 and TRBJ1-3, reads DGGITQSPKYLFRKEGQNVTLSCEQNLNHDAMYWYRQDPGQGLRLIYYSQIVNDFQKGDIAEGYSVSREKKESFPLTVTSAQKNPTAFYLCASIRTGEFGSGNTIYFGEGSWLTVV.